The 9 T cell receptor beta chains presented below share a single source sample, sequenced in a study of technical replicates of blood from several donors. TCRdb keeps only in-frame clones here, not all; method: immunoSEQ multiplex PCR. The profile shows about 12,000 clones, about 91% of them singletons. Material for sequencing was PBMCs. The receptors originated from a human donor in good health.

This clone was found once. The V gene is TRBV10-1, the J gene TRBJ2-2, with D possibly TRBD2 on 6 matching bases. V lost 0 bases to trimming and J lost 6 bases, with 14 bases between them. This CDR3 contains 16 residues. From germline, CDR1 is WNHNN and CDR2 SYGVQD (reference sequence). The CDR3 loop is CASSESRLVSAGELFF. The CDR3 DNA is TGCGCCAGCAGTGAGTCCAGACTAGTGAGTGCCGGGGAGCTGTTTTTT.

The gene calls are TRBV19 and TRBJ2-7, with 9 bases fitting TRBD1. Unmatched junction bases numbered 12, after V lost 3 bases and J lost 3 bases. CDR1 is LNHDA and CDR2 is SQIVND in the germline V gene (reference sequence). There are 17 residues in the CDR3. The CDR3 protein is CASSMGVLQGARYEQYF. The CDR3 DNA sequence: TGTGCCAGTAGTATGGGGGTCCTACAGGGGGCCCGCTACGAGCAGTACTTC.

The rearrangement joins TRBV2 to TRBJ1-5; D may be TRBD1 (5 bases). This CDR3 comprises 14 residues. Germline V gene sequence: CDR1 SNHLY, CDR2 FYNNEI. With 4 bases removed from V and 3 bases from J, the gap between germline ends came to 10 bases. CDR3 nucleotide sequence: TGTGCCAGCAGTGCACAGGCTATCAATCAGCCCCAGCATTTT. This sequence encodes CASSAQAINQPQHF.

The chain links TRBV19 to TRBJ2-3; D not resolved. V was clipped by 3 bases and J by 6 bases, with 13 bases between them. The CDR3 totals 14 residues. Germline V CDR1 and CDR2: LNHDA, SQIVND (reference sequence). The CDR3 sequence is CASSIGGWSDTQYF. In DNA form, the CDR3 reads TGTGCCAGTAGTATCGGTGGTTGGTCGGATACGCAGTATTTT.

The genes are TRBV4-1 and TRBJ2-1; 16 bases match TRBD2. Losses at the gene ends were 0 bases for V and 7 bases for J; bases not matched to a gene: 9. Germline V CDR1 and CDR2: MGHRA, YSYEKL. The CDR3 extends over 19 amino acids. The CDR3 loop reads CASSQDDMGTSGRVNEQFF. CDR3 bases: TGCGCCAGCAGCCAAGATGATATGGGGACTAGCGGGAGGGTTAATGAGCAGTTCTTC.

This chain connects TRBV30 to TRBJ1-2; no firm D call. Trimming took 0 bases from V and 7 from J, leaving 12 bases between them. The CDR3 is 13 residues long. Looked up from germline, CDR1 is GTSNPN and CDR2 is SVGIG (reference sequence). The CDR3, as DNA: TGTGCCTGGAGTGTAACGCGGGTGGGTGGCTACACCTTC. Translation: CAWSVTRVGGYTF. Full variable domain (remainder filled in from reference TRBV30 and TRBJ1-2): SQTIHQWPATLVQPVGSPLSLECTVEGTSNPNLYWYRQAAGRGLQLLFYSVGIGQISSEVPQNLSASRPQDRQFILSSKKLLLSDSGFYLCAWSVTRVGGYTFGSGTRLTVV.

The chain couples TRBV20-1 to TRBJ2-7; D remains unclear. Germline lookup yields CDR1 DFQATT and CDR2 SNEGSKA (reference sequence). Trimming cost V 6 bases and J 0 bases, with 6 bases left between them. CDR3 size: 11 residues. For the CDR3, the DNA is TGCAGTGCGAGTGTCTCCTACGAGCAGTACTTC. Protein sequence: CSASVSYEQYF.

In this sample, this clone turned up once. The chain uses TRBV28 and TRBJ2-2; maybe TRBD1 (5 bases). Per the germline V gene, CDR1 is MDHEN and CDR2 is SYDVKM. The germline V and J ends were trimmed by 3 bases and 1 base, with 9 bases remaining between them. This CDR3 has 15 amino acids. CDR3 sequence (DNA): TGTGCCAGCAGTTTGAGACAGCAGAACACCGGGGAGCTGTTTTTT. This encodes CASSLRQQNTGELFF.

The chain has TRBV19 and TRBJ1-5; tentatively, D is TRBD1 (6 bases). In germline, CDR1 is LNHDA, CDR2 SQIVND (reference sequence). With 6 bases removed from V and 4 bases from J, the gap between germline ends came to 16 bases. The CDR3 runs 15 residues. The CDR3 DNA is TGTGCCAGTAGGCGACGGACAGCGCCTAATCAGCCCCAGCATTTT. Protein: CASRRRTAPNQPQHF.